This note documents a single T cell receptor (beta chain) sequence. The antigen is not known. CD8 cells classed as naive were CD45RO-negative and positively selected for CCR7, excluding terminally differentiated effector memory CD45RA+ cells. This record belongs to a study of shared clonotypes between healthy human individuals. Replicate sorted-subset PCRs were loaded with around 200 ng DNA, tens of thousands of T cell genomes. This table comes from immunoSEQ multiplex PCR, and its TCRdb copy is limited to in-frame clones, with some not included. The profile shows more than 2 million clones, roughly 93% of them singletons. Study-level findings and limits: The low donor count limited represented genetic and exposure-history diversity. Inspection by rarefaction showed sorted-subset sequencing to be incomplete despite large depth.

The CDR3 totals 16 residues. In germline, CDR1 is LNHDA, CDR2 SQIVND (reference sequence). The V and J ends lost 8 bases and 0 bases respectively, with 17 bases between them. Source material: naive CD8+ T cells from PBMCs. The chain recombines TRBV19 with TRBJ1-5, with D unclear. This clonotype was sampled from a man aged 18 to 29 in good health. Some clones in this sample may be carry-over from other donors' samples. This chain's CDR3 is CASSPWVVDSNQPQHF. The CDR3 coding sequence is TGTGCCAGTTCCCCCTGGGTGGTAGATAGCAATCAGCCCCAGCATTTT.